The clone carrying this T cell receptor (beta chain) has at least ten counts. This specimen belongs to a study of blood T cell repertoires in COVID-19. Study summary: The United States, Italy and Spain were the sources of the acute and convalescent COVID-19 samples. Sources were T cells, B-cell-depleted T cells, or PBMCs; the material itself was cDNA or gDNA.

CDR1 is KGHDR and CDR2 is SFDVKD in the germline V gene. The germline V and J ends were trimmed by 6 bases and 0 bases, with 14 bases remaining between them. CDR3 length: 15 amino acids. As processed by the authors: How many nucleated cells were present was estimated from reference gene primer amplification. The table came from immunoSEQ multiplex PCR; TCRdb's copy has only in-frame clones and leaves some out. That table furnishes V, J and clone size, whereas the DNA furnished D and trimming. The table shows 75,000 to 90,000 clones, with 70% to 90% occurring only once. The specimen sequenced was peripheral blood. V and J are TRBV24-1 and TRBJ2-7; D not certain. The source is a human donor in a cohort sampled during active COVID-19. The CDR3 protein is CATSSTDTDSYEQYF. CDR3 bases: TGTGCCACCAGTTCCACCGACACCGACTCCTACGAGCAGTACTTC.